A single sample is the source of the 27 T cell receptor beta chains below, sequenced in a study of molecular identifiers for immune sequencing clone quantification (dated by TCRdb to 2016 to 2019). The library was obtained by PCR. The instrument was a NextSeq 500. The public reads were run again by TCRdb, first through fastp at Q25 and then through MiXCR, and only productive beta chains were kept. Every distinct CDR3 protein forms one entry, paired with its most common genes and DNA. In all, the sample holds 400,000 to 600,000 distinct CDR3 sequences, and around 23% of those were seen once. The ten largest clones represent approximately 0.76% of the sample. The specimen was naive CD8+ T cells from blood, with Jurkat cell RNA spiked in. The cell subset or site label for this specimen denotes: FACS-sorted CD8+CD4-CCR7+CD45RA+ naive T cells. The receptors stem from a human donor in good health. Some libraries in this study had Jurkat cell RNA spiked in.

This clonotype was recorded many times. J is TRBJ1-1 and V is TRBV5-1; D is ambiguous. The CDR3 has 17 residues. CDR1 and CDR2 from the germline V gene are SGHRS and YFSETQ. V was pared by 0 bases and J by 1 base, with 16 bases between. In DNA, the CDR3 is TGCGCCAGCAGCTTGGGGTCGTCGGTGGCGGCGAACACTGAAGCTTTCTTT. This gives the protein CASSLGSSVAANTEAFF.

This clonotype has a handful of counts. V usage is TRBV27 and J usage is TRBJ2-7; 9 bases agree with TRBD1. The germline V gene encodes CDR1 MNHEY and CDR2 SMNVEV (reference sequence). This CDR3 region has 15 residues. Losses at the gene ends were 5 bases for V and 1 base for J; bases not matched to a gene: 6. The CDR3, as DNA: TGTGCCAGCAGTACTCGGGACAGGGTGTCCTACGAGCAGTACTTC. It is translated as CASSTRDRVSYEQYF.

This clonotype has only a few counts. The chain employs TRBV30 and TRBJ2-2; 7 bases align to TRBD1. Germline V gene lookup returns CDR1 GTSNPN and CDR2 SVGIG (reference sequence). The V gene end was trimmed by 1 base and the J gene end by 1 base; junction bases not matched to a gene: 6. This CDR3 is built from 16 residues. The CDR3 sequence: CAWSDWDSLNTGELFF. The DNA for the CDR3 is TGTGCCTGGAGTGACTGGGACAGTTTGAACACCGGGGAGCTGTTTTTT.

This clonotype is a singleton in its sample. A much larger clone lies a single base off, so this may be a read error. No DNA is shown, since the ends of the CDR3 on it are uncertain; the CDR3 is the one TCRdb lists. The gene calls are TRBV7-6 and TRBJ2-3; the table's D call, TRBD2, was not checked against the DNA. CDR1 and CDR2 from the germline V gene are SGHVS and FNYEAQ. 15 amino acids form the CDR3, both terminal residues included. CDR3 region: CASSFGGGAADTLYF.

The J gene is TRBJ2-5, the V gene TRBV20-1; D might be TRBD2 (5 bases). Germline assignment: CDR1 DFQATT and CDR2 SNEGSKA (reference sequence). V was shortened by 0 bases and J by 14 bases, with 19 bases between the two germline ends. CDR3 length equals 13 residues. The CDR3 region has the DNA TGCAGTGCTAGAGATATGGCGGGCGAGGGAGACTACTTC. This encodes CSARDMAGEGDYF.

A single count supports this clonotype. This CDR3 is missing its conserved last phenylalanine or tryptophan, likely due to a read error. The V call is TRBV5-6, the J call TRBJ2-7; D perhaps matches TRBD1 (5 bases). Deletions cut 5 bases from V and 6 bases from J, with 12 bases between. Germline V gene sequence: CDR1 SGHDT, CDR2 YYEEEE. CDR3 length: 12 amino acids. Here the CDR3 reads CASSTGAIEQYS. In DNA form, the CDR3 reads TGTGCCAGCAGTACTGGGGCAATCGAGCAGTACTCC.

About this clonotype: Germline and junction disagree at one end, which may indicate a read error. The chain recombines TRBV5-3 with TRBJ2-7; D tentatively reads TRBD1 or TRBD2 (6 bases each). TRBV5-3 has ORF status, its function being uncertain. The CDR3 extends over 15 amino acids. As DNA, the CDR3 is TGTGCCAGCAGCTTGGAGGGGCCAGGGGTCTACGAGCAGTACTTC. Its translation: CASSLEGPGVYEQYF.

At least ten counts were recorded for this clonotype. The chain carries TRBV5-1 and TRBJ2-7, with 13 bases aligning to TRBD2. This CDR3 has 18 amino acids. CDR1 SGHRS and CDR2 YFSETQ come from the germline V gene. Losses at the gene ends were 0 bases for V and 3 bases for J; bases not matched to a gene: 9. The CDR3 DNA sequence: TGCGCCAGCAGCTTGGCCGGGGGACTAGCGGGACAGGACTACGAGCAGTACTTC. It specifies CASSLAGGLAGQDYEQYF.

CDR3 coding DNA: TGTGCCAGCAGCACCGGGACTAGCGGTGAAGGAGAGACCCAGTACTTC. It codes for CASSTGTSGEGETQYF. The genes are TRBV6-5 and TRBJ2-5, with TRBD2 matching over 11 bases. V was clipped by 6 bases and J by 4 bases; unmatched bases: 10. CDR3 length: 16 amino acids. Germline-derived CDR1 and CDR2 are MNHEY and SVGAGI.

As concerns this clonotype: With a much larger clone just one base away, this may be a read error. The J gene is TRBJ1-3, the V gene TRBV4-3, with 7 positions matching TRBD1. The CDR3 contains 15 residues. The V and J ends lost 8 bases and 0 bases, in that order; junction bases with no gene match: 7. Germline V gene lookup returns CDR1 LGHNA and CDR2 YSLEER. The CDR3 sequence: CASGSGQPSGNTIYF. DNA of the CDR3: TGCGCCAGCGGCTCGGGACAGCCCTCTGGAAACACCATATATTTT.

Note on this clonotype: A much larger clone sits a single nucleotide away, making a read error possible. The gene calls are TRBV28 and TRBJ2-7, with a weak D call TRBD2 (5 bases). Looked up from germline, CDR1 is MDHEN and CDR2 is SYDVKM. V was shortened by 8 bases and J by 0 bases, with 20 bases between the two germline ends. The CDR3 runs 16 residues. The CDR3 coding sequence is TGTGCCAGCGGTAACCCCGGGATTAAGAGCTCCTACGAGCAGTACTTC. Translating it yields CASGNPGIKSSYEQYF.

This clonotype was counted only a few times. At one end the junction does not follow the germline gene, possibly because of a read error. V and J are TRBV7-9 and TRBJ1-1, with D perhaps TRBD1 (6 bases). CDR3 length equals 16 residues. CDR1 SEHNR and CDR2 FQNEAQ come from the germline V gene (reference sequence). The CDR3 region is CASRHIVQGMNTGAFF. In DNA form, the CDR3 reads TGTGCCAGCAGACATATTGTACAGGGAATGAACACTGGAGCTTTCTTT.

In its sample, this clonotype was seen many times. This chain connects TRBV7-2 to TRBJ2-7; 10 bases are a match to TRBD2. The CDR3 extends over 15 amino acids. The junction had 6 bases not matched to a gene; V was cut back by 4 bases and J by 3 bases. CDR1 is SGHTA, CDR2 FQGNSA, per germline. The CDR3, as DNA: TGTGCCAGCAGCTCGAGTAGCGGGGGGAACTACGAGCAGTACTTC. Translation: CASSSSSGGNYEQYF.

The V and J genes are TRBV6-2 or TRBV6-3 and TRBJ2-3, with 8 nucleotides matching TRBD1. The CDR3 extends over 16 amino acids. J lost 0 bases, V lost 4 bases, and 6 bases had no gene match. Germline-derived CDR1 and CDR2 are MNHEY and SVGEGT. CDR3 DNA sequence: TGTGCCAGCAGTTTCCGGGACAGGCTTAGCACAGATACGCAGTATTTT. Protein: CASSFRDRLSTDTQYF.

This clonotype was found many times. The J gene is TRBJ1-2, the V gene TRBV7-2; D gene uncertain. This CDR3 has 17 amino acids. V shed 2 bases and J shed 1 base, with 17 bases lying between them. Germline CDR1 reads SGHTA; CDR2 reads FQGNSA. The CDR3 coding sequence is TGTGCCAGCAGCTTATTGACTTCTAACCCACTTAACTATGGCTACACCTTC. Translated: CASSLLTSNPLNYGYTF.

Concerning this clonotype itself: Given a much more abundant clone one base away, this may be a read error. The chain is built from TRBV7-9 and TRBJ1-1; the match to TRBD1 covers 8 bases. Germline lookup yields CDR1 SEHNR and CDR2 FQNEAQ (reference sequence). This CDR3 region has 15 residues. The CDR3 spells CTSSLMGQANTEAFF. CDR3 sequence (DNA): TGTACCAGCAGCTTAATGGGACAGGCCAACACTGAAGCTTTCTTT.

There are many counts of this clonotype. The V and J genes are TRBV29-1 and TRBJ1-1; D not certain. The CDR3 length is 11 residues. The V gene's germline CDR1 is SQVTM and CDR2 ANQGSEA. Written as DNA, the CDR3 is TGCATGGGCGAAGGTAACACTGAAGCTTTCTTT. Translated: CMGEGNTEAFF.

CDR3 in DNA: TGTGCCAGCAGCTTGCGGGACCCGAACACTGAAGCTTTCTTT. Protein: CASSLRDPNTEAFF. J is TRBJ1-1 and V is TRBV5-5, with D tentatively TRBD1 (5 bases). With 1 base removed from V and 1 base from J, the gap between germline ends came to 8 bases. CDR1 is SGHKS, CDR2 YYEKEE, per germline (reference sequence). The CDR3 has 14 amino acids.

The sample holds one count of this clonotype. It may be a read error: a sequence one base away is much more abundant. The chain couples TRBV27 to TRBJ1-5, with TRBD1 matching 8 bases. The CDR3 contains 14 residues. Germline loops: CDR1 MNHEY, CDR2 SMNVEV (reference sequence). The CDR3 loop reads CASSLQGANQAQHF. In DNA, the CDR3 is TGTGCCAGCAGTTTACAGGGGGCCAATCAGGCCCAGCATTTT.

This clonotype was recorded many times. The chain has TRBV13 and TRBJ2-3, with 16 nucleotides matching TRBD2. The CDR3 contains 16 residues. V shed 6 bases, J shed 4 bases, and the junction held 4 bases outside the gene matches. Per germline, CDR1 PRHDT and CDR2 FYEKMQ (reference sequence). In nucleotides, the CDR3 is TGTGCCAGCAGTACGGGACTAGCGGGAGGGCCAGATACGCAGTATTTT. Its protein is CASSTGLAGGPDTQYF.

This clonotype has a single count. This CDR3 is missing its conserved last phenylalanine or tryptophan, likely due to a read error. The chain has TRBV12-3 or TRBV12-4 and TRBJ2-1; 10 bases match TRBD2. V dropped 5 bases and J dropped 8; count of bases not matched to a gene: 9. The CDR3 length is 15 residues. The CDR3 region has the DNA TGTGCCAGCAGTCTAGGGACTAGCGCTGGCGATGAGCAGTTCCTC. Translation: CASSLGTSAGDEQFL.

The chain combines TRBV30 with TRBJ2-1; no definite D call. CDR3 length: 12 amino acids. Germline CDR1 reads GTSNPN; CDR2 reads SVGIG (reference sequence). V lost 4 bases, J lost 5 bases, and 9 bases lay in between. CDR3 sequence (DNA): TGTGCCTGGACGGGCGGAAACAATGAGCAGTTCTTC. Translation gives CAWTGGNNEQFF.

This clonotype was recorded once. A clone one base away is much larger, so this may be a read error. This chain links TRBV20-1 with TRBJ1-1; 10 bases fit TRBD1. There are 15 residues in the CDR3. CDR1 is DFQATT, CDR2 SNEGSKA, per germline (reference sequence). The CDR3 coding sequence is TGCAGTGCACGGGGACAGGGGAACGTAGACACTGAAGCTCTCTTT. Its protein product is CSARGQGNVDTEALF.

The chain joins TRBV10-3 to TRBJ1-2, with TRBD1 as a possible D gene (6 bases). The germline V gene encodes CDR1 ENHRY and CDR2 SYGVKD. Trimming shortened V by 10 bases and J by 0 bases, and 12 bases separated the two germline ends. CDR3 length: 13 amino acids. The CDR3 is CATEGEANYGYTF. The CDR3 DNA is TGTGCCACAGAGGGGGAAGCTAACTATGGCTACACCTTC.

The chain carries TRBV29-1 and TRBJ2-7; D may be TRBD1 (6 bases). Germline V gene sequence: CDR1 SQVTM, CDR2 ANQGSEA. The V and J ends lost 0 bases and 0 bases respectively, with 18 bases between them. This CDR3 spans 17 amino acids. Written as DNA, the CDR3 is TGCAGCGTTGAAGACTTGGACACCGGGACAACCTCCTACGAGCAGTACTTC. Its translation: CSVEDLDTGTTSYEQYF.

Notes on this clonotype: Since a much larger clone is just one base distant, this may be a read error. The genes are TRBV4-1 and TRBJ1-5, with 7 nucleotides matching TRBD1. The germline gives CDR1 MGHRA, CDR2 YSYEKL. V shed 1 base, J shed 3 bases, and the junction held 9 bases outside the gene matches. The CDR3 spans 17 residues. CDR3 DNA sequence: TGCGCCAGCAGCCAAGCAACAGGGGAGAGCCACAATCAGCCCCAGCATTTT. Translated: CASSQATGESHNQPQHF.

The genes are TRBV5-5 and TRBJ2-2; no firm D call. The CDR3 runs 11 residues. Trimming left V 2 bases short and J 7 bases short, with 3 bases between. The V gene's germline CDR1 is SGHKS and CDR2 YYEKEE (reference sequence). CDR3 sequence: CASSFNGELFF. In nucleotides, the CDR3 is TGTGCCAGCAGCTTTAACGGGGAGCTGTTTTTT. The complete variable domain, with remaining parts taken from reference TRBV5-5 and TRBJ2-2, reads DAGVTQSPTHLIKTRGQQVTLRCSPISGHKSVSWYQQVLGQGPQFIFQYYEKEERGRGNFPDRFSARQFPNYSSELNVNALLLGDSALYLCASSFNGELFFGEGSRLTVL.